The entry below describes one T cell receptor (beta chain). Its antigen is undetermined. The ends lost 3 bases at V and 4 bases at J; junction bases unmatched: 3. The length of the CDR3 is 14 residues. Germline V gives CDR1 LGHNT, CDR2 FRNRAP. The data stem from a study of graft-versus-host responses after intestinal transplantation. Overall study context: Induction using anti-thymocyte globulin, followed by tacrolimus and steroids for two to four years, was given to all recipients.

Study conclusions and caveats: Patients who carried graft-donor T cell macrochimerism also had high graft-versus-host to host-versus-graft clonal ratios in their allografts.

Sequencing used immunoSEQ multiplex PCR; TCRdb keeps in-frame clones, though not all of them. The sample has 85,000 to 100,000 clones; roughly 90% are singletons. The specimen was unstimulated CD4+ T cells sorted from spleen or lymph node cells, collected before intestinal transplant. This TCR was sampled from a human donor who received an intestinal transplant. The gene calls are TRBV12-5 and TRBJ1-1, with 9 positions matching TRBD1. This CDR3 reads CASGFLTGGTEAFF. The CDR3 DNA reads as TGTGCTAGTGGTTTTCTGACAGGGGGCACTGAAGCTTTCTTT.